Below are 3 T cell receptor beta chains sequenced from a single sample in a study of T cell repertoires in cytomegalovirus infection. No antigens are known for them. From the reads, TCRdb called clonotypes with MiXCR, one entry per CDR3 protein. Of fewer than 950,000 distinct CDR3 sequences in the sample, over 25% were seen once. Material: cultured CD8+ T cells from PBMCs, obtained from culture after CMV antigen stimulation. These TCRs come from a human donor in good health (CMV status not recorded). Some clones in this sample may be carry-over from other donors' samples.

This clonotype was observed a few times. This sequence joins TRBV7-9 and TRBJ1-1, with 7 bases identical to TRBD1. The ends lost 4 bases at V and 1 base at J; junction bases unmatched: 9. Germline V gives CDR1 SEHNR, CDR2 FQNEAQ (reference sequence). The CDR3 spans 16 residues. Here the CDR3 reads CASSSPGQRANTEAFF. In DNA form, the CDR3 reads TGTGCCAGCAGCTCACCGGGACAGCGGGCGAACACTGAAGCTTTCTTT. The variable domain in full, with the rest retrieved from reference TRBV7-9 and TRBJ1-1, is DTGVSQNPRHKITKRGQNVTFRCDPISEHNRLYWYRQTLGQGPEFLTYFQNEAQLEKSRLLSDRFSAERPKGSFSTLEIQRTEQGDSAMYLCASSSPGQRANTEAFFGQGTRLTVV.

Comment on this clonotype: A much bigger clone sits one base away, suggesting this may be a read error. The chain recombines TRBV7-9 with TRBJ2-2; D is possibly TRBD1 or TRBD2 (5 bases each). CDR1 and CDR2 (germline): SEHNR, FQNEAQ (reference sequence). Trimming pared 8 bases from V and 3 bases from J, leaving 28 bases between. The CDR3 is 19 residues long. CDR3 amino acids: CASGLPVWDGEGYTGELFF. The CDR3 DNA sequence: TGTGCCAGCGGCCTACCGGTTTGGGACGGCGAGGGTTACACCGGGGAGCTGTTTTTT.

This chain uses TRBV6-1 with TRBJ1-3; no firm D call. The germline V and J ends were trimmed by 4 bases and 2 bases, with 12 bases remaining between them. The CDR3 covers 15 residues. Germline-derived CDR1 and CDR2 are MNHNS and SASEGT. CDR3 nucleotides: TGTGCCAGCAGTGTTAACGCCCTGCCTGGAAACACCATATATTTT. Residues: CASSVNALPGNTIYF.